These 17 T cell receptor beta chains were sequenced from one sample in a study of blood T cell repertoires in COVID-19. Sequenced by immunoSEQ multiplex PCR; TCRdb stores in-frame clones only, minus some. There are about 410,000 clones in the sample; about nine tenths occur only once, and around 0.6% lies in the top ten. The sequenced sample was PBMCs or T cells enriched from blood (not recorded which). The receptors here all came from a man younger than 35 who had recovered from COVID-19.

The gene calls are TRBV5-5 and TRBJ2-5; 7 bases line up with TRBD1. Unmatched junction bases numbered 6, after V lost 0 bases and J lost 4 bases. The CDR3 consists of 15 residues. The V gene's germline CDR1 is SGHKS and CDR2 YYEKEE (reference sequence). DNA for the CDR3: TGTGCCAGCAGCTTGGGACAGGGATGGGGAGAGACCCAGTACTTC. Residues: CASSLGQGWGETQYF.

The chain joins TRBV28 to TRBJ1-6; D perhaps matches TRBD1 (5 bases). The germline V and J ends were trimmed by 5 bases and 2 bases, with 13 bases remaining between them. The length of the CDR3 is 16 residues. Looked up from germline, CDR1 is MDHEN and CDR2 is SYDVKM. CDR3 region: CASSGAANTYNSPLHF. CDR3 nucleotides: TGTGCCAGCAGTGGGGCAGCCAACACCTATAATTCACCCCTCCACTTT.

V and J are TRBV9 and TRBJ1-3; a possible D gene is TRBD1 (5 bases). CDR3 size: 16 residues. Germline V gene lookup returns CDR1 SGDLS and CDR2 YYNGEE. Trimming left V 4 bases short and J 0 bases short, with 14 bases between. The CDR3 spells CASSPGIGDSGNTIYF. The DNA for the CDR3 is TGTGCCAGCAGCCCGGGTATAGGGGACTCTGGAAACACCATATATTTT.

J is TRBJ2-1 and V is TRBV3-1 (or the pseudogene TRBV3-2), with 8 bases matching TRBD1. The CDR3 sequence is 16 residues long. V was clipped by 6 bases and J by 1 base; unmatched bases: 8. Germline values: CDR1 LGHDT, CDR2 YNNKEL (reference sequence). The CDR3 protein is CASSYPDRGSYNEQFF. DNA of the CDR3: TGTGCCAGCAGTTACCCCGACAGGGGATCCTACAATGAGCAGTTCTTC.

The chain links TRBV3-1 (or the pseudogene TRBV3-2) to TRBJ2-7; 7 bases are a match to TRBD2. The germline CDR1 and CDR2 sequences are LGHDT and YNNKEL (reference sequence). The CDR3 runs to 14 residues. V shed 3 bases, J shed 4 bases, and the junction held 6 bases outside the gene matches. CDR3 sequence (DNA): TGTGCCAGCAGCCAGGGCGGGAGTCCGTACGAGCAGTACTTC. It translates to CASSQGGSPYEQYF.

The chain carries TRBV6-2 or TRBV6-3 and TRBJ2-1; 11 bases fit TRBD2. CDR1 and CDR2 (germline): MNHEY, SVGEGT. Unmatched junction bases numbered 9, after V lost 2 bases and J lost 0 bases. This CDR3 is built from 19 residues. CDR3 bases: TGTGCCAGCAGTTACAGACGGACTAGCGGGCCAAGCTCCTACAATGAGCAGTTCTTC. Its translation is CASSYRRTSGPSSYNEQFF.

Concerning this clone: An end of the junction differs from the germline gene, which may be a read error. The genes are TRBV6-5 and TRBJ2-2, with a weak D call TRBD2 (6 bases). CDR3 size: 14 residues. Germline values: CDR1 MNHEY, CDR2 SVGAGI. CDR3 nucleotides: TGCCTAACCAGGCCGGAGGGCAGGACCGGGGAGCTGTTTTTT. Protein product: CLTRPEGRTGELFF.

V is TRBV2 and J is TRBJ1-1, with 7 bases lining up with TRBD1. With V trimmed by 2 bases and J by 12 bases, 6 bases remained unmatched. This CDR3 has 12 amino acids. Germline V gives CDR1 SNHLY, CDR2 FYNNEI. The CDR3: CASSEYRGESFF. The CDR3 bases are TGTGCCAGCAGTGAATACAGGGGTGAGTCTTTCTTT. The full variable domain, in which reference TRBV2 and TRBJ1-1 provide the parts outside the CDR3, is EPEVTQTPSHQVTQMGQEVILRCVPISNHLYFYWYRQILGQKVEFLVSFYNNEISEKSEIFDDQFSVERPDGSNFTLKIRSTKLEDSAMYFCASSEYRGESFFGQGTRLTVV.

The genes are TRBV2 and TRBJ1-1; D uncertain. The germline V gene encodes CDR1 SNHLY and CDR2 FYNNEI. The CDR3 consists of 13 residues. V shed 5 bases and J shed 4 bases, with 11 bases lying between them. CDR3: CASSLGGITEAFF. The CDR3 DNA reads TGTGCCAGCAGTCTGGGAGGCATCACTGAAGCTTTCTTT.

In its sample, this clone was seen once. The chain employs TRBV12-3 or TRBV12-4 and TRBJ1-1, with TRBD1 as a possible D gene (5 bases). With 1 base removed from V and 6 bases from J, the gap between germline ends came to 6 bases. There are 12 residues in the CDR3. CDR3 residues: CASSLEGSEAFF. The CDR3 coding sequence is TGTGCCAGCAGTTTAGAGGGGTCTGAAGCTTTCTTT.

V is TRBV2 and J is TRBJ1-1; unclear D gene. Germline V lookup: CDR1 SNHLY, CDR2 FYNNEI. The V end lost 3 bases, the J end lost 7 bases, and 18 bases lay between the germline ends. This CDR3 is built from 15 residues. The CDR3 protein is CASSEPTASNLEAFF. The DNA for the CDR3 is TGTGCCAGCAGTGAGCCGACGGCTAGTAACCTTGAAGCTTTCTTT.

The chain carries TRBV19 and TRBJ1-2; 8 bases map to TRBD1. The CDR3 runs to 15 residues. V lost 4 bases and J lost 4; bases outside the gene matches: 8. In germline, CDR1 is LNHDA, CDR2 SQIVND (reference sequence). The DNA for the CDR3 is TGTGCCAGTAGTACCTGGACAGGGTATGGCTATGGCTACACCTTC. Its translation: CASSTWTGYGYGYTF.

V and J are TRBV7-6 and TRBJ2-1; 8 positions match TRBD2. V was pared by 5 bases and J by 2 bases, with 11 bases of the junction left unmatched. Germline V gives CDR1 SGHVS, CDR2 FNYEAQ. The CDR3 is 17 amino acids. CDR3 DNA sequence: TGTGCCAGCAGCCCGTTTACAGCGGGGGTAACCTACAATGAGCAGTTCTTC. Residues: CASSPFTAGVTYNEQFF.

The rearrangement links TRBV11-3 to TRBJ2-1; unclear D gene. Trimming removed 4 bases at V and 7 bases at J, with 11 bases between. The CDR3 runs to 13 residues. The germline V gene encodes CDR1 SGHNT and CDR2 YENEEA. DNA of the CDR3: TGTGCCAGCAGCTCCGCGCCTTATAATGAGCAGTTCTTC. Encoded protein: CASSSAPYNEQFF.

V is TRBV10-3 and J is TRBJ2-1; D gene ambiguous. Trimming shortened V by 0 bases and J by 10 bases, and 10 bases separated the two germline ends. CDR3 length: 13 amino acids. CDR1 is ENHRY and CDR2 is SYGVKD in the germline V gene. Here the CDR3 reads CAISESQVQEQFF. The CDR3 DNA reads TGTGCCATCAGTGAGTCGCAGGTCCAGGAGCAGTTCTTC.

V is TRBV5-1 and J is TRBJ2-1, with 10 bases identical to TRBD2. The V gene end was trimmed by 3 bases and the J gene end by 2 bases; junction bases not matched to a gene: 5. Germline values: CDR1 SGHRS, CDR2 YFSETQ. CDR3 length: 16 amino acids. CDR3 sequence: CASSYRTSGPYNEQFF. In DNA form, the CDR3 reads TGCGCCAGCAGCTATCGGACTAGCGGTCCCTACAATGAGCAGTTCTTC.

The chain combines TRBV10-3 with TRBJ2-5; D may be TRBD2 (5 bases). This CDR3 has 18 residues. Trimming took 0 bases from V and 2 from J, leaving 19 bases between them. Germline V gene sequence: CDR1 ENHRY, CDR2 SYGVKD. The CDR3 region has the DNA TGTGCCATCAGTGAGTCTAGCGCTAAGCGTACTGGGCAAGAGACCCAGTACTTC. This codes for CAISESSAKRTGQETQYF.